This T cell receptor beta chain was sequenced in a study of blood T cell repertoires in COVID-19. Study at large: Samples representing acute and convalescent COVID-19 were sourced from the United States, Italy and Spain.

In the original processing: Estimated nucleated cell counts came from reference gene primer amplification. TCRdb keeps only in-frame clones here, not all; method: immunoSEQ multiplex PCR. V and J calls and clone size follow that table, whereas D and trimming were derived from the DNA. The table lists 140,000 to 150,000 clones, roughly 79% of them singletons. The sample holds one count of this clone. V dropped 2 bases and J dropped 5 bases, with 13 bases sitting between them. CDR1 and CDR2 (germline): MDHEN, SYDVKM. The CDR3 contains 15 residues. The specimen sequenced was peripheral blood. This TCR came from a human donor in a cohort sampled during active COVID-19. The J gene is TRBJ1-5, the V gene TRBV28; D is perhaps TRBD1 (5 bases). The CDR3: CASSLGHLGYQPQHF. DNA for the CDR3: TGTGCCAGCAGTTTAGGACATTTGGGGTATCAGCCCCAGCATTTT.